The 12 T cell receptor beta chains presented below share a single source sample, sequenced in a study of blood T cell repertoires in COVID-19 (dated by TCRdb to 2018 to 2021). The library was prepared using the immunoSEQ multiplex PCR assay. As stored in TCRdb, this immuneACCESS dataset retains in-frame rearrangements with V and J assigned. A fraction of the clones does not appear; measured against another copy, unresolved V genes explain less than half of the discrepancy, and the remainder lacks a known reason. The sample table contains approximately 220,000 clones; only one count was recorded for just under 90% of them. Less than 1.5% of the sample is held by the ten biggest clonotypes. What was sequenced was PBMCs or T cells enriched from blood (not recorded which). Receptors originate from a man between 25 and 39 years old who had recovered from COVID-19.

This clone appeared once. This chain uses TRBV7-2 with TRBJ2-3; D may be TRBD2 (6 bases). The CDR3 has 15 amino acids. V gave up 1 base and J gave up 1 base, with 9 bases separating them. Germline values: CDR1 SGHTA, CDR2 FQGNSA. CDR3 nucleotide sequence: TGTGCCAGCAGCTTAGTTAGCGGAGGCACAGATACGCAGTATTTT. It specifies CASSLVSGGTDTQYF.

The rearrangement uses TRBV27 and TRBJ2-7, with TRBD1 identical over 7 bases. Trimming removed 5 bases from V and 3 bases from J; junction bases left unmatched: 10. CDR3 length: 15 residues. From germline, CDR1 is MNHEY and CDR2 SMNVEV (reference sequence). The CDR3 here is CASSPKTGSIYEQYF. For the CDR3, the DNA is TGTGCCAGCAGTCCGAAGACAGGGTCCATCTACGAGCAGTACTTC.

The chain joins TRBV5-6 to TRBJ2-5; a weak D match, TRBD2 (5 bases). Germline assignment: CDR1 SGHDT and CDR2 YYEEEE. Trimming stripped 0 bases from V and 0 bases from J, with 15 bases between. The CDR3 sequence is 17 residues long. CDR3 sequence: CASSLGTGYSHQETQYF. DNA of the CDR3: TGTGCCAGCAGCTTGGGGACGGGATACAGTCACCAAGAGACCCAGTACTTC.

The V call is TRBV28, the J call TRBJ2-7; the match to TRBD2 covers 7 bases. V was pared by 6 bases and J by 3 bases, with 8 bases of the junction left unmatched. The V gene's germline CDR1 is MDHEN and CDR2 SYDVKM. The CDR3 has 14 amino acids. The CDR3 nucleotides read TGTGCCAGCAGCTCTCTAGCGGAGTTCTACGAGCAGTACTTC. It encodes CASSSLAEFYEQYF.

This rearrangement joins TRBV4-3 to TRBJ1-6, with 7 bases matching TRBD1. J lost 6 bases, V lost 1 base, and 6 bases had no gene match. The germline gives CDR1 LGHNA, CDR2 YSLEER. CDR3 size: 16 residues. CDR3 in DNA: TGCGCCAGCAGCCAAGCAGACAGGGAAACTAATTCACCCCTCCACTTT. Residues: CASSQADRETNSPLHF.

The V call is TRBV2, the J call TRBJ1-2; tentatively, D is TRBD1 (5 bases). The CDR3 loop spans 13 amino acids. Germline CDR1 and CDR2: SNHLY and FYNNEI. Trimming pared 6 bases from V and 3 bases from J, leaving 11 bases between. In DNA form, the CDR3 reads TGTGCCAGCAGAGACAGTTCCGACTATGGCTACACCTTC. Protein: CASRDSSDYGYTF.

J is TRBJ2-3 and V is TRBV4-1; possible D gene TRBD2, 6 bases. CDR1 MGHRA and CDR2 YSYEKL come from the germline V gene. The CDR3 spans 15 residues. Trimming took off 1 base at V and 0 bases at J, with 8 bases between the two ends. Here the CDR3 reads CASSQVGTSTDTQYF. In DNA form, the CDR3 reads TGCGCCAGCAGCCAAGTCGGGACTAGCACAGATACGCAGTATTTT.

The chain combines TRBV12-3 or TRBV12-4 with TRBJ1-5, with D perhaps TRBD1 (5 bases). The V end was cut by 3 bases, the J end by 7 bases, with 10 bases between. The CDR3 is 13 residues long. This chain's CDR3 is CASSFRGLQPQHF. Here the CDR3 DNA reads TGTGCCAGCAGTTTTCGGGGGTTACAGCCCCAGCATTTT.

CDR3 sequence (DNA): TGTGCCACCAGCAGAGAGGGCTTACTCTCCTACGAGCAGTACTTC. Encoded protein: CATSREGLLSYEQYF. J is TRBJ2-7 and V is TRBV15; D remains ambiguous. V was shortened by 0 bases and J by 0 bases, with 9 bases between the two germline ends. This CDR3 spans 15 amino acids. Germline loops: CDR1 LNHNV, CDR2 YYDKDF (reference sequence).

This sequence joins TRBV7-6 and TRBJ2-7; D uncertain. Germline CDR1 is SGHVS and CDR2 is FNYEAQ. Trimming shortened V by 1 base and J by 3 bases, and 4 bases separated the two germline ends. This CDR3 is built from 12 residues. The DNA for the CDR3 is TGTGCCAGCAGCTTAGAGCACTACGAGCAGTACTTC. As protein: CASSLEHYEQYF.

The J gene is TRBJ1-1, the V gene TRBV19; a weak D match, TRBD1 (5 bases). There are 14 residues in the CDR3. V shed 4 bases and J shed 1 base, with 10 bases lying between them. The V gene's germline CDR1 is LNHDA and CDR2 SQIVND (reference sequence). The CDR3 DNA reads as TGTGCCAGTAGTAGGGGCAACCCGAACACTGAAGCTTTCTTT. Amino acid sequence: CASSRGNPNTEAFF. The full variable domain, with the rest looked up from reference TRBV19 and TRBJ1-1, is DGGITQSPKYLFRKEGQNVTLSCEQNLNHDAMYWYRQDPGQGLRLIYYSQIVNDFQKGDIAEGYSVSREKKESFPLTVTSAQKNPTAFYLCASSRGNPNTEAFFGQGTRLTVV.

The CDR3 DNA reads as TGTGCCAGCAGCTCCCTAAGGACTAGCGGGGGGAACTACGAGCAGTACTTC. Protein product: CASSSLRTSGGNYEQYF. The rearrangement joins TRBV7-9 to TRBJ2-7; 14 nucleotides line up with TRBD2. Losses at the gene ends were 4 bases for V and 3 bases for J; bases not matched to a gene: 8. This CDR3 comprises 17 residues. CDR1 and CDR2 (germline): SEHNR, FQNEAQ (reference sequence).